What follows is one T cell receptor (beta chain) and its context. No antigen is known for it. Tagging with unique molecular identifiers was a feature of the TCR beta cDNA libraries. About 500,000 cDNA molecules were obtained per 1 to 10 million input T cells. TCRdb re-analysed the PCR reads in MiXCR, keeping a single row per CDR3 protein. Seen here are fewer than 850,000 distinct CDR3 sequences, around 27% observed once, and the top ten hold roughly 0.53%. The data are from a study of post-analysis software for immune sequencing data. Background on the study: Progressive-relapsing, secondary progressive and relapsing-remitting multiple sclerosis were among the disease courses included. Study results and caveats: Compared with controls, patients showed significantly lower normalized Chao1 diversity. Patients used about five TRBV segments, including TRBV5-6, TRBV5-1 and TRBV20-1, more often than controls. Same-batch preparations were strongly co-clustered by F measure.

This CDR3 contains 14 residues. The V and J ends lost 5 bases and 4 bases, in that order; junction bases with no gene match: 4. The germline V gene encodes CDR1 SEHNR and CDR2 FQNEAQ (reference sequence). Sequencing was carried out using blood. The chain uses TRBV7-9 and TRBJ1-2; 10 nucleotides align to TRBD1. This TCR derives from a girl under 18 with multiple sclerosis. DNA of the CDR3: TGTGCCAGCAGCAGGGACAGGGGCGCCTATGGCTACACCTTC. Translation gives CASSRDRGAYGYTF.